The text below deals with one T cell receptor beta chain. Its antigen is not known. Sequencing was performed with immunoSEQ multiplex PCR; in TCRdb, only in-frame clones are kept and a portion is missing. The sample carries approximately 47,000 clones, about 70% recorded once. The entry originates in a study of vaccination effects on CD4 cells after COVID-19. Across the whole study: Sequencing followed a ViraFEST assay step that expanded antigen-specific CD4+ T cells with viral peptide pools.

With 10 to 11 days of culture completed, CD4+ T cells were isolated. A positive SARS-CoV-2 PCR test fell between March and December 2020. Half the medium was swapped for IL-2 medium on days 3 and 7. Findings and limits, study-wide: Clones from infection and from vaccination both contracted markedly late after vaccination.

The sequences come from CD4+ T cells from PBMCs cultured without peptide, collected before COVID-19 vaccination. This receptor was identified in a human donor who had a prior SARS-CoV-2 infection.

The CDR3 loop reads CASSLSTPRAGGLETQYF. CDR3 DNA sequence: TGTGCCAGCAGCTTATCCACGCCACGGGCGGGAGGCCTGGAGACCCAGTACTTC. The rearrangement joins TRBV7-6 to TRBJ2-5; TRBD2 agrees at 8 bases. Germline values: CDR1 SGHVS, CDR2 FNYEAQ. V shed 2 bases, J shed 5 bases, and the junction held 16 bases outside the gene matches. The CDR3 totals 18 residues.